The 21 T cell receptor beta chains in this list originate from one sample, sequenced in a study of T-cell memory formation after mild COVID-19. TCRdb reprocessed the 5' RACE reads with MiXCR, giving one entry per CDR3 protein. The sample includes around 450,000 distinct CDR3 sequences, 24% of them seen just once. Sequenced: PBMCs or a T cell subset sorted from them (not recorded which). These receptors were collected from an adult woman who had mild COVID-19 (a few samples of this study predate the infection). Cell type and time point are not known.

V gene TRBV7-9 combines with J gene TRBJ2-1; 8 bases agree with TRBD1. This CDR3 has 16 amino acids. In germline, CDR1 is SEHNR, CDR2 FQNEAQ (reference sequence). J was trimmed by 2 bases and V by 4 bases; bases with no gene match: 7. The CDR3 sequence: CASSSASGGAYNEQFF. The CDR3 DNA follows: TGTGCCAGCAGCTCAGCCTCAGGGGGCGCCTACAATGAGCAGTTCTTC.

Only one count was recorded for this clonotype. J is TRBJ1-1 and V is TRBV3-1, with D uncertain. V was cut by 4 bases and J by 4 bases, with 10 bases left in between. CDR1 and CDR2 from the germline V gene are LGHDT and YNNKEL (reference sequence). This CDR3 is built from 13 residues. The CDR3 protein is CASSPPWGTEAFF. The DNA of the CDR3 is TGTGCCAGCAGCCCTCCCTGGGGCACTGAAGCTTTCTTT. The full variable domain, rest sourced from reference TRBV3-1 and TRBJ1-1, is DTAVSQTPKYLVTQMGNDKSIKCEQNLGHDTMYWYKQDSKKFLKIMFSYNNKELIINETVPNRFSPKSPDKAHLNLHINSLELGDSAVYFCASSPPWGTEAFFGQGTRLTVV.

V and J are TRBV5-4 and TRBJ1-1; D remains unclear. The CDR3 totals 14 residues. Germline V lookup: CDR1 SGHNT, CDR2 YYREEE (reference sequence). V dropped 9 bases and J dropped 3 bases, with 18 bases sitting between them. CDR3 loop: CATESSRRDTEAFF. The CDR3 DNA reads as TGTGCCACGGAATCATCACGTAGGGACACTGAAGCTTTCTTT.

This clonotype has just a few counts. The chain is built from TRBV12-3 or TRBV12-4 and TRBJ2-5; D may be TRBD2 (6 bases). The CDR3 loop spans 15 amino acids. V lost 3 bases and J 2 bases, leaving 13 bases between the germline ends. The DNA for the CDR3 is TGTGCCAGCAGTTTTAGGAATAGCGGACAAGAGACCCAGTACTTC. It encodes CASSFRNSGQETQYF.

This clonotype was observed a handful of times. This rearrangement joins TRBV20-1 to TRBJ2-1, with D unresolved. Germline V gene lookup returns CDR1 DFQATT and CDR2 SNEGSKA (reference sequence). CDR3 length equals 14 residues. The V end was cut by 0 bases, the J end by 4 bases, with 10 bases between. CDR3 sequence reads: CSARDRSRYNEQFF. The CDR3 DNA reads as TGCAGTGCTAGAGATCGGTCCAGATACAATGAGCAGTTCTTC.

This clonotype was detected only a few times. The chain combines TRBV4-1 with TRBJ2-2; 10 nucleotides line up with TRBD2. This CDR3 is 18 amino acids long. From germline, CDR1 is MGHRA and CDR2 YSYEKL. Germline trimming cut 3 bases from V and 8 bases from J; bases unmatched to any gene: 15. The CDR3 DNA is TGCGCCAGCAGCCACCAGGCAGATGTGCAGCGGGGGGGAGGGGAGCTGTTTTTT. This codes for CASSHQADVQRGGGELFF.

The sample holds a few counts of this clonotype. This chain joins TRBV12-3 or TRBV12-4 and TRBJ2-1; 9 nucleotides agree with TRBD1. V was clipped by 5 bases and J by 5 bases; unmatched bases: 13. This CDR3 has 17 amino acids. CDR3 nucleotides: TGTGCCAGCAGTCCGGGGTGGGACAGGGTTTCCCACAATGAGCAGTTCTTC. Its protein is CASSPGWDRVSHNEQFF.

A remark on this clonotype: The junction does not match germline at one end; this may be a read error. The chain joins TRBV11-2 to TRBJ1-5, with 9 bases that match TRBD1. This CDR3 contains 15 residues. Germline CDR1 is SGHAT and CDR2 is FQNNGV. For the CDR3, the DNA is TGCGCCAGCAGCTTGGGGGACAGGGTTAACCAGCCCCAGCATTTT. This translates into CASSLGDRVNQPQHF.

The J gene is TRBJ1-5, the V gene TRBV7-8; D is ambiguous. The CDR3 is 12 residues long. Trimming removed 5 bases from V and 6 bases from J, with 8 bases in between. Germline lookup yields CDR1 SGHVS and CDR2 FQNEAQ. For the CDR3, the DNA is TGTGCCAGCAGCCAACTCCGTCAGCCCCAGCATTTT. It yields the protein CASSQLRQPQHF.

V usage is TRBV11-2 and J usage is TRBJ2-5, with 10 bases identical to TRBD1. Germline CDR1 reads SGHAT; CDR2 reads FQNNGV. J lost 0 bases, V lost 5 bases, and 3 bases had no gene match. The CDR3 contains 15 residues. The CDR3 nucleotides read TGTGCCAGCAGCGTCGGGACAGGGGACCAAGAGACCCAGTACTTC. Translated, it gives CASSVGTGDQETQYF.

Only a few counts were recorded for this clonotype. The chain has TRBV2 and TRBJ2-1; D remains unclear. This CDR3 is built from 13 residues. Looked up from germline, CDR1 is SNHLY and CDR2 is FYNNEI. V was clipped by 6 bases and J by 4 bases, with 10 bases between them. CDR3 DNA: TGTGCCAGCAGAACTGGCAGTTACAATGAGCAGTTCTTC. This translates into CASRTGSYNEQFF.

This clonotype was recorded a few times. CDR3 region: CASSRDRALGANVLTF. The CDR3 DNA sequence: TGTGCCAGCAGCCGGGACAGGGCTCTAGGGGCCAACGTCCTGACTTTC. The gene calls are TRBV9 and TRBJ2-6, with 9 bases that match TRBD1. CDR1 and CDR2 from the germline V gene are SGDLS and YYNGEE. Germline trimming cut 4 bases from V and 4 bases from J; bases unmatched to any gene: 6. CDR3 length: 16 amino acids.

This clonotype was observed a handful of times. The chain joins TRBV3-1 to TRBJ2-7; D is possibly TRBD1 or TRBD2 (5 bases each). The germline V gene encodes CDR1 LGHDT and CDR2 YNNKEL (reference sequence). The CDR3 runs to 15 residues. Trimming took 3 bases from V and 3 from J, leaving 15 bases between them. DNA of the CDR3: TGTGCCAGCAGCCAGGGGGATCGGACTTTCTACGAGCAGTACTTC. This translates into CASSQGDRTFYEQYF.

In this sample, this clonotype turned up many times. The chain couples TRBV5-1 to TRBJ2-3, with no clear D. The CDR3 has 13 amino acids. Germline CDR1 is SGHRS and CDR2 is YFSETQ. Trimming took 0 bases from V and 0 from J, leaving 2 bases between them. Here the CDR3 reads CASSLGSTDTQYF. CDR3 DNA sequence: TGCGCCAGCAGCTTGGGTAGCACAGATACGCAGTATTTT. Full variable domain (remainder filled in from reference TRBV5-1 and TRBJ2-3): KAGVTQTPRYLIKTRGQQVTLSCSPISGHRSVSWYQQTPGQGLQFLFEYFSETQRNKGNFPGRFSGRQFSNSRSEMNVSTLELGDSALYLCASSLGSTDTQYFGPGTRLTVL.

This rearrangement joins TRBV4-1 to TRBJ2-4; TRBD2 is a possible D gene (6 bases). The length of the CDR3 is 16 residues. The V gene lost 6 bases and the J gene lost 1 base, with 16 bases spanning the gap. The germline CDR1 and CDR2 sequences are MGHRA and YSYEKL. CDR3 region: CASSPEGVAAKNIQYF. The CDR3 DNA sequence: TGCGCCAGCAGTCCGGAGGGCGTCGCGGCCAAAAACATTCAGTACTTC.

The chain joins TRBV5-6 to TRBJ2-7, with 10 bases lining up with TRBD2. Looked up from germline, CDR1 is SGHDT and CDR2 is YYEEEE. This CDR3 has 17 amino acids. Trimming removed 0 bases from V and 3 bases from J; junction bases left unmatched: 9. The CDR3 DNA follows: TGTGCCAGCAGCTTGGGGGTTAGCGGGAGGTCCTACTACGAGCAGTACTTC. Encoded protein: CASSLGVSGRSYYEQYF.

This clonotype was observed a few times. V usage is TRBV21-1 and J usage is TRBJ1-1; the D call in the table, TRBD1, was not verified against the DNA. TRBV21-1 is a documented pseudogene. The CDR3 runs to 17 residues. The CDR3 region is CASSTGEQESVNTEAFF. Here the CDR3 DNA reads TGTGCCAGCAGCACCGGAGAACAGGAGTCGGTGAACACTGAAGCTTTCTTT.

The V gene is TRBV25-1, the J gene TRBJ1-1; possibly TRBD1 for D (5 bases). The CDR3 is 16 amino acids. The germline V and J ends were trimmed by 5 bases and 1 base, with 17 bases remaining between them. The germline V gene has CDR1 MGHDK and CDR2 SYGVNS. The DNA for the CDR3 is TGTGCCAGCAGTAAAAGCCTTGGGACGGGGAACACTGAAGCTTTCTTT. Encoded protein: CASSKSLGTGNTEAFF.

This clonotype has only one observation. The V and J genes are TRBV6-5 and TRBJ2-4, with TRBD2 as a possible D gene (6 bases). Germline-derived CDR1 and CDR2 are MNHEY and SVGAGI. The CDR3 runs 16 residues. Trimming pared 5 bases from V and 8 bases from J, leaving 22 bases between. The CDR3 DNA reads TGTGCCAGCAGTGACCCCGGGACTTGGGTGAAAGACATTCAGTACTTC. It is translated as CASSDPGTWVKDIQYF.

A few counts support this clonotype. This chain joins TRBV6-2 or TRBV6-3 and TRBJ2-1; D gene unclear. This CDR3 has 17 amino acids. CDR1 and CDR2 (germline): MNHEY, SVGEGT. The V and J ends lost 0 bases and 0 bases respectively, with 12 bases between them. The CDR3 bases are TGTGCCAGCAGTTACTCGATTCAGCGTAACTCCTACAATGAGCAGTTCTTC. Translating gives CASSYSIQRNSYNEQFF.

V usage is TRBV20-1 and J usage is TRBJ2-1, with TRBD2 identical over 8 bases. This CDR3 contains 14 residues. V was pared by 3 bases and J by 9 bases, with 10 bases of the junction left unmatched. Germline loops: CDR1 DFQATT, CDR2 SNEGSKA (reference sequence). The DNA for the CDR3 is TGCAGTGCTAGGCCCAGCGGGAGTCCCTCTGAGCAGTTCTTC. It translates to CSARPSGSPSEQFF.